The clone carrying this TCR beta chain appeared many times. Its specificity is unknown. TCRdb re-called the reads with MiXCR, one entry per CDR3 protein. The sample lists around 100,000 distinct CDR3 sequences; over 9.5% were seen once. The CDR3 extends over 15 amino acids. V dropped 6 bases and J dropped 3 bases, with 14 bases sitting between them. Germline CDR1 MNHEY, CDR2 SVGAGI. This entry comes from a study of T cell repertoires in cytomegalovirus infection. On the study more broadly: Signatures in public TCR beta sequences pointed to both CMV infection and matching HLA type. Regarding the study as a whole: Dominant in the ex vivo response were TCR beta clonotypes restricted by HLA-C and specific for CMV. Carriage of CMV together with the relevant HLA was identifiable through cumulative public TCR beta family frequency.

The receptor's source is a human donor in good health (CMV status not recorded). Some clones in this sample may be carry-over from other donors' samples. The sequenced sample consisted of PBMCs, sequenced either directly or after in vitro stimulation (not recorded which). The chain couples TRBV6-5 to TRBJ2-2; D possibly corresponds to TRBD2 (6 bases). The CDR3 protein is CASRPTGTHTGELFF. In nucleotides, the CDR3 is TGTGCCAGCAGACCAACCGGGACTCACACCGGGGAGCTGTTTTTT.